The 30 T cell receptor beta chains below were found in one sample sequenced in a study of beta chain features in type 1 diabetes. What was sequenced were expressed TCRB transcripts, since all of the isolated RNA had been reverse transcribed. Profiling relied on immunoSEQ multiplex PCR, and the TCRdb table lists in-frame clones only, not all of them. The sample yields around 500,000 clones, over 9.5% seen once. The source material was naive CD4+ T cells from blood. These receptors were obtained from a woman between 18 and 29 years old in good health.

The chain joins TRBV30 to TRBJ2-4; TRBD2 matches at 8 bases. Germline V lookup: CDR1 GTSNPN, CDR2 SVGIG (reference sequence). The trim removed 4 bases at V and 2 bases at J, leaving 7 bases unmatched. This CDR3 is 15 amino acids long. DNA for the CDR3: TGTGCCTGGACGCCCGGGAGGGGGACCAAAAACATTCAGTACTTC. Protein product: CAWTPGRGTKNIQYF.

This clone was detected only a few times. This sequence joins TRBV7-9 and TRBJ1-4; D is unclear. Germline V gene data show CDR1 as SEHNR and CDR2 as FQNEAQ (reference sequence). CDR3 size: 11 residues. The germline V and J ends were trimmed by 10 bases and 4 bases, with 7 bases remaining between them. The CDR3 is CAIGVNEKLFF. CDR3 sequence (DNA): TGTGCCATCGGGGTTAATGAAAAACTGTTTTTT.

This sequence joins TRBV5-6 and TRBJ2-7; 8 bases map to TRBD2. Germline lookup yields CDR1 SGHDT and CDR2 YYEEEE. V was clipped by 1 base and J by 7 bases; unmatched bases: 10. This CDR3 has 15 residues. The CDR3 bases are TGTGCCAGCAGCTTGTTGCCAGCGGGAGCGGGAGAGCAGTACTTC. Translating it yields CASSLLPAGAGEQYF.

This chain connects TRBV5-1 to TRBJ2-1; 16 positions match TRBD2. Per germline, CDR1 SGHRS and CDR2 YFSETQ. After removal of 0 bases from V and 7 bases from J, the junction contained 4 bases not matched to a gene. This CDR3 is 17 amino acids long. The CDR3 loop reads CASSLVPGLAGGNEQFF. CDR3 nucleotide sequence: TGCGCCAGCAGCTTGGTTCCGGGACTAGCGGGAGGGAATGAGCAGTTCTTC. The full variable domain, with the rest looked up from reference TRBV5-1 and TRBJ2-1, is KAGVTQTPRYLIKTRGQQVTLSCSPISGHRSVSWYQQTPGQGLQFLFEYFSETQRNKGNFPGRFSGRQFSNSRSEMNVSTLELGDSALYLCASSLVPGLAGGNEQFFGPGTRLTVL.

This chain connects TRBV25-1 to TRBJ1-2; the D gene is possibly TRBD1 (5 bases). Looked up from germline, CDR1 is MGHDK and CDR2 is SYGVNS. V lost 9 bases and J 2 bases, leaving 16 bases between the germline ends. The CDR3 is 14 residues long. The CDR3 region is CASGTPGVNYGYTF. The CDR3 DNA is TGTGCCAGTGGGACTCCGGGGGTGAACTATGGCTACACCTTC.

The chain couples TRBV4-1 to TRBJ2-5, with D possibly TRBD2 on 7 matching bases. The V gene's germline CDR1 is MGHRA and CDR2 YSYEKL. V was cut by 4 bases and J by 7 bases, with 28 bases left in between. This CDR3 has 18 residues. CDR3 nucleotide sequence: TGCGCCAGCAGCCCCCCCCTCGGGCTTCGGGGGGCCAGGGTGACCCAGTACTTC. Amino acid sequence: CASSPPLGLRGARVTQYF.

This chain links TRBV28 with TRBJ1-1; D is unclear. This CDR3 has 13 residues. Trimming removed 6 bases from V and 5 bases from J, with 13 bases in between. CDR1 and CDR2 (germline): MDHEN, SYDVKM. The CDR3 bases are TGTGCCAGCAGATCGCTCGGACGGACTGAAGCTTTCTTT. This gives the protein CASRSLGRTEAFF.

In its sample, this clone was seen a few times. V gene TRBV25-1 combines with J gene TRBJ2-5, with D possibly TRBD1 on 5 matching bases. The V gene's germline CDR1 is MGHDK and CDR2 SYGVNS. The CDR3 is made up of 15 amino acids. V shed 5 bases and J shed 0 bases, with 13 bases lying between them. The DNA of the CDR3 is TGTGCCAGCAGTCCCAGGGCTTGGTACCAAGAGACCCAGTACTTC. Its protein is CASSPRAWYQETQYF.

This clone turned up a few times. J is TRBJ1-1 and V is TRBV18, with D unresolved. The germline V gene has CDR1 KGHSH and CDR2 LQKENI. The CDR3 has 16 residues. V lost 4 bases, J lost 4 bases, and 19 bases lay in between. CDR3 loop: CASSQSRGALGTEAFF. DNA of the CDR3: TGTGCCAGCTCACAGTCACGAGGTGCTCTGGGCACTGAAGCTTTCTTT.

CDR3 sequence reads: CASSPLLQGHHGYTF. CDR3 in DNA: TGTGCCAGCAGCCCTTTGCTACAGGGCCATCATGGCTACACCTTC. This chain uses TRBV11-2 with TRBJ1-2; possibly TRBD1 for D (6 bases). Deletions cut 5 bases from V and 6 bases from J, with 19 bases between. This CDR3 is 15 amino acids long. Germline assignment: CDR1 SGHAT and CDR2 FQNNGV. Filled out from reference TRBV11-2 and TRBJ1-2, the complete variable domain reads EAGVAQSPRYKIIEKRQSVAFWCNPISGHATLYWYQQILGQGPKLLIQFQNNGVVDDSQLPKDRFSAERLKGVDSTLKIQPAKLEDSAVYLCASSPLLQGHHGYTFGSGTRLTVV.

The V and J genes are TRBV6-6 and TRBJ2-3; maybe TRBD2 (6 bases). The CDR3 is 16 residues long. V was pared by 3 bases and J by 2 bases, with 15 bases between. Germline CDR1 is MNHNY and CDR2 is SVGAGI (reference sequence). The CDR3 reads CASSYAARTTTDTQYF. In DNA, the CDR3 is TGTGCCAGCAGTTATGCGGCCAGGACTACCACAGATACGCAGTATTTT.

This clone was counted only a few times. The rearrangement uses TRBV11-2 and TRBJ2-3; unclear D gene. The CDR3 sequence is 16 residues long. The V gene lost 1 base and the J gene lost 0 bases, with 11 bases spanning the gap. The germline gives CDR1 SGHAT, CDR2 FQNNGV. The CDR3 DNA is TGTGCCAGCAGCTTAGTAGGCAGACATAGCACAGATACGCAGTATTTT. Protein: CASSLVGRHSTDTQYF.

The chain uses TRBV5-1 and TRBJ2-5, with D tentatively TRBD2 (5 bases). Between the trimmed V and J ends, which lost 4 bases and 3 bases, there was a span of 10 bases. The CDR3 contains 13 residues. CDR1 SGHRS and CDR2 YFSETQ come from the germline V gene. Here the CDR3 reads CASSPDLKETQYF. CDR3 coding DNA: TGCGCCAGCAGCCCGGACTTAAAAGAGACCCAGTACTTC.

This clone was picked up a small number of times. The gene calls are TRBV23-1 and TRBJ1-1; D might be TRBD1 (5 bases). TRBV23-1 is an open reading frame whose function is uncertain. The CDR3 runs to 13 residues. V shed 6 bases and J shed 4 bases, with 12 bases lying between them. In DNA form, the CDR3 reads TGCGCCAGCAGCGCGACGGGGGTCACTGAAGCTTTCTTT. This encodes CASSATGVTEAFF.

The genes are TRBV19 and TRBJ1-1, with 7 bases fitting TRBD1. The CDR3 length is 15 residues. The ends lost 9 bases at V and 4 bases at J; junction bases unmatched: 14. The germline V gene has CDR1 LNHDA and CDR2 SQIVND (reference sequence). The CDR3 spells CARHVQGRHSTEAFF. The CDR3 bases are TGTGCCAGGCACGTACAGGGGCGACATAGCACTGAAGCTTTCTTT.

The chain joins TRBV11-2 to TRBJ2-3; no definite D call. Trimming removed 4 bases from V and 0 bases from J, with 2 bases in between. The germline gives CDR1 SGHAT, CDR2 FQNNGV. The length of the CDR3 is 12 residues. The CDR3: CASSYSTDTQYF. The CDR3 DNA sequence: TGTGCCAGCAGCTACAGCACAGATACGCAGTATTTT.

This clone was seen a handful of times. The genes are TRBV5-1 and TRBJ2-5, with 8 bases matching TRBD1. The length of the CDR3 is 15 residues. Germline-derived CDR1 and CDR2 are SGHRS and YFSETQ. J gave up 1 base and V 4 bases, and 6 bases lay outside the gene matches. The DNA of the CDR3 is TGCGCCAGCAGCCCCGGACAGGGCGGCCAAGAGACCCAGTACTTC. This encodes CASSPGQGGQETQYF. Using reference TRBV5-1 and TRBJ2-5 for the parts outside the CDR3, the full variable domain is KAGVTQTPRYLIKTRGQQVTLSCSPISGHRSVSWYQQTPGQGLQFLFEYFSETQRNKGNFPGRFSGRQFSNSRSEMNVSTLELGDSALYLCASSPGQGGQETQYFGPGTRLLVL.

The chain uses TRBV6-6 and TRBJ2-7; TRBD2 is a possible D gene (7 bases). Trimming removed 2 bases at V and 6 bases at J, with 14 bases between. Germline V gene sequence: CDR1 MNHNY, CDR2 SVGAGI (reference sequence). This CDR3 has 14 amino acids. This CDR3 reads CASSYDGGASEQYF. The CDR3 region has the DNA TGTGCCAGCAGTTACGATGGGGGGGCCAGCGAGCAGTACTTC.

CDR3 in amino acids: CASSLMASTRGYEQYF. The CDR3 DNA is TGTGCCAGCAGCCTCATGGCGTCTACTAGAGGGTACGAGCAGTACTTC. The J gene is TRBJ2-7, the V gene TRBV14; a possible D gene is TRBD2 (5 bases). There are 16 residues in the CDR3. V lost 4 bases and J 4 bases, leaving 20 bases between the germline ends. CDR1 SGHDN and CDR2 FVKESK come from the germline V gene.

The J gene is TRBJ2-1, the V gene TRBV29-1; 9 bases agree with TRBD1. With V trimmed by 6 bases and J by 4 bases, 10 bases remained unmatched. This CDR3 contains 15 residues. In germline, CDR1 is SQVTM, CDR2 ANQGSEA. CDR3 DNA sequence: TGCAGCGTACGCAAAAGGACAGGGGTGTACAATGAGCAGTTCTTC. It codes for CSVRKRTGVYNEQFF.

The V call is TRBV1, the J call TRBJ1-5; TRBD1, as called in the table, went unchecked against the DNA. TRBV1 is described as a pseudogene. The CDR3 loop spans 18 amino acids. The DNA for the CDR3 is TGCACCAGCAGCCAAGGTCAAGGGACAGGGGGAAGCAATCAGCCCCAGCATTTT. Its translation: CTSSQGQGTGGSNQPQHF.

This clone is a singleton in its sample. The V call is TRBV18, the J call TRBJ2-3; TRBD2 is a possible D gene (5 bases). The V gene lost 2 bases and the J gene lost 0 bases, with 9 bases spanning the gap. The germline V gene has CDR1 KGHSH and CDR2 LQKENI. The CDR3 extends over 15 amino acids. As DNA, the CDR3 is TGTGCCAGCTCACCAGGACTGGCTAGCACAGATACGCAGTATTTT. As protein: CASSPGLASTDTQYF.

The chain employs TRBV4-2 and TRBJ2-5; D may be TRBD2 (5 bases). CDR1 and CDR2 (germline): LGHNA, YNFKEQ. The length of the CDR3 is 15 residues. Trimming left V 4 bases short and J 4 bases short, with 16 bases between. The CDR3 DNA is TGTGCCAGCAGCCCCTCTTTCGAGGGAGTAGAGACCCAGTACTTC. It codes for CASSPSFEGVETQYF.

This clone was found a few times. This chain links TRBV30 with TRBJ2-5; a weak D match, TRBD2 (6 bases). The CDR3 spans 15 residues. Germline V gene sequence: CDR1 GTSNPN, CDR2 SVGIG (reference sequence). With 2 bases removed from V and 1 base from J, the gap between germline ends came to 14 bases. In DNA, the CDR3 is TGTGCCTGGAGTATTAGTAGCGGACCCCAAGAGACCCAGTACTTC. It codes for CAWSISSGPQETQYF.

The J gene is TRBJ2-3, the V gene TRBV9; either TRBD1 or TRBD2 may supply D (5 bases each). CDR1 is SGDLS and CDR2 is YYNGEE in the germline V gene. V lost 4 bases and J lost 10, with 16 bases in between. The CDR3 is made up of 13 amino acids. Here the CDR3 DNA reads TGTGCCAGCAGCCCTACGACCTTGGGGGCGCAGTATTTT. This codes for CASSPTTLGAQYF.

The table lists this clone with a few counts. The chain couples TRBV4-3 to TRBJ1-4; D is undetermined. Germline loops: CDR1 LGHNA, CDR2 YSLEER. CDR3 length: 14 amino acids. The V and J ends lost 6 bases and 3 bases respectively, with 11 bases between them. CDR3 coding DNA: TGCGCCAGCAGTGTTCGGCGGTCTAATGAAAAACTGTTTTTT. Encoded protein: CASSVRRSNEKLFF.

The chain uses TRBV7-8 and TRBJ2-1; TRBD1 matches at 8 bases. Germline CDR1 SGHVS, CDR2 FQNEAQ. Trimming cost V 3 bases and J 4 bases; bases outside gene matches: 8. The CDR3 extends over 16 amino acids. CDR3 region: CASSFSGTGVYNEQFF. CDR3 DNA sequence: TGTGCCAGCAGCTTTTCCGGGACAGGAGTTTACAATGAGCAGTTCTTC.

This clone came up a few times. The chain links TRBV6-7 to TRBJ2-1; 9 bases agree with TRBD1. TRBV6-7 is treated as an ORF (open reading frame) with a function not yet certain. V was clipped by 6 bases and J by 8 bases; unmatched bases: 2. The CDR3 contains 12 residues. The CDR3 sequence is CASSRQGDEQFF. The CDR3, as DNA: TGTGCCAGCAGCCGACAGGGGGATGAGCAGTTCTTC.

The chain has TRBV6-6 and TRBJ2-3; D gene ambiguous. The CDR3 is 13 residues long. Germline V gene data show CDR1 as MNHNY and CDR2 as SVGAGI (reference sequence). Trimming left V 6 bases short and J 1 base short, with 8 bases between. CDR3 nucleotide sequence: TGTGCCAGCAGCTACCGAGGCACAGATACGCAGTATTTT. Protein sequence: CASSYRGTDTQYF.

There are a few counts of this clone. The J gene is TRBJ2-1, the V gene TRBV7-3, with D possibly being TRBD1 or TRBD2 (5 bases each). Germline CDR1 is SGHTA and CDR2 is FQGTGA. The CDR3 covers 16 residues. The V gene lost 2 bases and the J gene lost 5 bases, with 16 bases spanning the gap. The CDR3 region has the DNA TGTGCCAGCAGCTTACTTGTGAGGGGCACGGACAATGAGCAGTTCTTC. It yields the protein CASSLLVRGTDNEQFF.